This T cell receptor beta chain came from a study of shared clonotypes between healthy human individuals. This CDR3 is built from 15 residues. Trimming stripped 3 bases from V and 0 bases from J, with 9 bases between. Per germline, CDR1 LGHNA and CDR2 YSLEER. A remark on this clone: Antigen specificity is unknown.

Here immunoSEQ multiplex PCR was the method, and the copy in TCRdb shows in-frame clones only, minus some. The table shows roughly 1,600,000 clones, with 98% occurring only once. General study findings and limits: The rarefaction results pointed to incomplete sorted-subset sequencing despite large depth. The naive CD4 repertoires of several donors were compared, and approximately 5% of clonotypes were shared.

The specimen was naive CD4+ T cells sorted from blood. The sample's subset: CD45RA+ positively selected. The chain joins TRBV4-3 to TRBJ2-1; D may be TRBD1 (6 bases). The receptor's source is a man aged 25 to 45 in good health. The DNA of the CDR3 is TGCGCCAGCAGCCAGTCACAGGGCTCCTACAATGAGCAGTTCTTC. This encodes CASSQSQGSYNEQFF.